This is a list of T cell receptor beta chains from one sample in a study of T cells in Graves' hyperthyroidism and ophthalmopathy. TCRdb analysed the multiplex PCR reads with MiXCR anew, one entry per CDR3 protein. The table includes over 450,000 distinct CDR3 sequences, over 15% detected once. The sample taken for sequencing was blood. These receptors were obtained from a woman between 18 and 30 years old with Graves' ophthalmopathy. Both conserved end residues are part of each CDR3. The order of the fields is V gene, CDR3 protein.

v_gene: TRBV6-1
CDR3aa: CASSDLTGDVNIQYF

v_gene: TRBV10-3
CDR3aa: CAITNGTEIGLAVSYEQYF

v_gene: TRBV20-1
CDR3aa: CSARTGNNTGELFF

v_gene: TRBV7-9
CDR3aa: CASSPGEVNTEAFF

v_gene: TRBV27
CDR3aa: CASSLTGLVTEAFF

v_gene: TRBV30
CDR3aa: CAWDQGTEAFF

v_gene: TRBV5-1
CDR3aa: CASSLDRGSEKLFF

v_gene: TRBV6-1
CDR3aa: CASSPTPPGAYNEQFF

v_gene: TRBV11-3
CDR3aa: CASSLGWDADTQYF

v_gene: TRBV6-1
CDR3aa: CASSYAAQETQYF

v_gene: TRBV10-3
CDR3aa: CAISEEGLYNEQFF

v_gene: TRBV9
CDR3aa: CASSAGGGTQYF

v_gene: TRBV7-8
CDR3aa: CASSQSGAGKTEAFF

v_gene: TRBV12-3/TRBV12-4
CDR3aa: CASSYYRQGTDTQYF

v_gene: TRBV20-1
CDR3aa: CSATVLTSKAWPGQFF

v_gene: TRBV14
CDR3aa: CASSQAILAGAPYEQYF

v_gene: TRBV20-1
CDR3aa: CSAMTGLAGGLTSTDTQYF

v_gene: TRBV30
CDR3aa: CAWRVGVSGAFF

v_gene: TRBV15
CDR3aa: CATSRFGQPEGNQPQHF

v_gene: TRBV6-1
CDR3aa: CASSEQGLAVHNEQSF

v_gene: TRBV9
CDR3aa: CASSVGPGAGEQYF

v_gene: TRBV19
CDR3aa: CASSWLAGDEQFF

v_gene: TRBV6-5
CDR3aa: CASSYGADYEQYF

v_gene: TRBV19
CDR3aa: CASSVGFGQSYEQYF

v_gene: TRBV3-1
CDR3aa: CASSTSDSETQYF

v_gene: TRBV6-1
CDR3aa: CASSELNTEAFF

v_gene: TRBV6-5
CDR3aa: CASSYLGLADLTGELFF

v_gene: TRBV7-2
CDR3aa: CASSSHMGGNTGELFF

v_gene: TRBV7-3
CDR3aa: CASSLTESSLYEQFF

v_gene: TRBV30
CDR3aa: CAWNRDRVLDTEAFF

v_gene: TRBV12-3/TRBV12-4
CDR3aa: CASSLGQGTDEQYF

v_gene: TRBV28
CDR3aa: CASSALAGLGNEQFF

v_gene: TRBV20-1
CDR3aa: CSALTSGIINEQFF

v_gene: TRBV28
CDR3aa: CASSGTGGAYNEQFF

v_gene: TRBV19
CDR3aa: CASTGVYEQYF